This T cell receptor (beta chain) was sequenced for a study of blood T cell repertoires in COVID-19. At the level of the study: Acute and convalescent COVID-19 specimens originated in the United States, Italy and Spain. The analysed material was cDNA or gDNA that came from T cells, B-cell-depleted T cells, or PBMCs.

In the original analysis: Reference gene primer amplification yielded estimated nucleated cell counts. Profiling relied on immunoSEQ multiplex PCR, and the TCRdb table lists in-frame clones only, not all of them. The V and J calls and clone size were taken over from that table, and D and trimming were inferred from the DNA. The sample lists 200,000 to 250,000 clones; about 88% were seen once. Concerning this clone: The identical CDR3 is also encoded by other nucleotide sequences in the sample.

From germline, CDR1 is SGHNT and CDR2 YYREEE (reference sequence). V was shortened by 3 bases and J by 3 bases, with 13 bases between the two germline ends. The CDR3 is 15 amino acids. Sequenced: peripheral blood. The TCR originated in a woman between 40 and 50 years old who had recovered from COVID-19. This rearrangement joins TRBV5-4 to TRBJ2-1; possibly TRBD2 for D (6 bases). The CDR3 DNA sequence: TGTGCCAGCAGCTCCGGGACTGGAGGCTACAATGAGCAGTTCTTC. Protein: CASSSGTGGYNEQFF. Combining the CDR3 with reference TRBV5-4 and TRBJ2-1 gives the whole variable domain ETGVTQSPTHLIKTRGQQVTLRCSSQSGHNTVSWYQQALGQGPQFIFQYYREEENGRGNFPPRFSGLQFPNYSSELNVNALELDDSALYLCASSSGTGGYNEQFFGPGTRLTVL.